This T cell receptor beta chain emerged from a study of shared clonotypes between healthy human individuals. Comment on this clone: Its target is not known.

The ends lost 6 bases at V and 4 bases at J; junction bases unmatched: 7. Germline V lookup: CDR1 MNHEY, CDR2 SVGAGI. The CDR3 has 14 residues. Study-level findings and limits: Clonotype sharing among the donors was expected to vary with sequencing depth.

Deep was the level at which the assay was run. Per the study methods: ImmunoSEQ sequences covered only the junction and lacked quality scores; filtering therefore differed. TCRdb keeps only in-frame clones here, not all; method: immunoSEQ multiplex PCR. Clone size and V and J calls were adopted from that table, with D and trimming inferred from the DNA. The sample holds under 2.5 million clones, around 93% seen once. The TCR comes from a man aged 18 to 29 in good health. Some clones in this sample may be carry-over from other donors' samples. Input material: naive CD4+ T cells from PBMCs. Noted subset: CD45RA+ positively selected. The chain uses TRBV6-5 and TRBJ1-2; 8 bases agree with TRBD1. CDR3 coding DNA: TGTGCCAGCAGATACCAGGGGGCGGGCTATGGCTACACCTTC. Translation: CASRYQGAGYGYTF.